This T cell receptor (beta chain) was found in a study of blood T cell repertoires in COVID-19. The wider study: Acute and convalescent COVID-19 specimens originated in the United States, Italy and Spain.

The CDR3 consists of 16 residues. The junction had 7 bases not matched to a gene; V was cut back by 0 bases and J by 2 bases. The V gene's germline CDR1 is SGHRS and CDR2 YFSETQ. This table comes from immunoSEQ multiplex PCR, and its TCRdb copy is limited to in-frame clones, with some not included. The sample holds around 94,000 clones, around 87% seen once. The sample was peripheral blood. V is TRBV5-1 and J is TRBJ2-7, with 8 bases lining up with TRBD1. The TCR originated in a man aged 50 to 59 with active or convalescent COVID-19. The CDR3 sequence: CASSLGVAGGPYEQYF. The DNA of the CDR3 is TGCGCCAGCAGCTTGGGGGTGGCAGGGGGCCCCTACGAGCAGTACTTC.